This T cell receptor beta chain was retrieved from a study of blood T cell repertoires in COVID-19. Study-wide context: In each case, the material was cDNA or gDNA derived from T cells, B-cell-depleted T cells, or PBMCs.

Original handling: Estimation of nucleated cell counts relied on the amplification of reference gene primers. The repertoire was sequenced with immunoSEQ multiplex PCR; TCRdb's copy has only in-frame clones and lacks some. That table supplies the V and J calls and clone size; D and trimming were determined from the DNA. The table lists some 300,000 clones, just under 90% of them singletons. As regards this clone: Additional DNA sequences in this sample encode the identical CDR3.

Patients of the Seattle cohort, enrolled during active infection, were followed longitudinally. Trimming removed 6 bases at V and 7 bases at J, with 18 bases between. The CDR3 consists of 14 residues. Germline-derived CDR1 and CDR2 are LGHNT and FRNRAP. The sequence derives from a woman aged 50 to 65 with COVID-19, enrolled during active disease. Sequences were obtained from peripheral blood. The chain carries TRBV12-5 and TRBJ1-2, with D possibly matching TRBD1 (6 bases). CDR3 bases: TGTGCTAGTGGGCTCGCGGGGGGGGCAGGTGGCTACACCTTC. This sequence encodes CASGLAGGAGGYTF.